One and the same sample provided the 16 T cell receptor beta chains below, sequenced in a study of lymphopenia after photon versus proton radiotherapy. Profiled with immunoSEQ multiplex PCR; TCRdb holds only in-frame clones, not every one. The sample consists of around 66,000 clones, 86% of them appearing once. The material was peripheral blood, obtained from a patient treated with photon-based radiotherapy. The receptors shown here come from a man aged 35 to 55 with gastric cancer.

The J gene is TRBJ2-7, the V gene TRBV18; tentatively, D is TRBD1 (5 bases). Germline V gene lookup returns CDR1 KGHSH and CDR2 LQKENI. This CDR3 contains 13 residues. The ends were cut back, 3 bases at V and 1 base at J, with 7 bases in the middle. The CDR3 region is CASSPDRSYEQYF. CDR3 DNA sequence: TGTGCCAGCTCACCCGACAGATCCTACGAGCAGTACTTC.

The rearrangement uses TRBV9 and TRBJ2-5, with 9 bases matching TRBD1. Germline V lookup: CDR1 SGDLS, CDR2 YYNGEE. V trimming: 1 base; J trimming: 5 bases; junction bases outside the gene matches: 9. The length of the CDR3 is 16 residues. CDR3 amino acids: CASSVRGDRAAETQYF. The CDR3 DNA reads as TGTGCCAGCAGCGTAAGGGGGGACAGGGCCGCCGAGACCCAGTACTTC.

The chain recombines TRBV6-1 with TRBJ2-5; tentatively, D is TRBD2 (7 bases). The CDR3 covers 17 residues. Germline V gene data show CDR1 as MNHNS and CDR2 as SASEGT. The V gene lost 1 base and the J gene lost 7 bases, with 22 bases spanning the gap. CDR3 sequence reads: CASSEVSGAGVVGTQYF. For the CDR3, the DNA is TGTGCCAGCAGTGAAGTATCAGGGGCGGGAGTCGTCGGGACCCAGTACTTC.

V and J are TRBV18 and TRBJ2-5; no clear D. Deletions cut 0 bases from V and 2 bases from J, with 7 bases between. The CDR3 is 14 amino acids. Germline CDR1 and CDR2: KGHSH and LQKENI. The CDR3 DNA reads as TGTGCCAGCTCACCACCGCAATATCAAGAGACCCAGTACTTC. Its translation is CASSPPQYQETQYF.

The CDR3 protein is CASSLEGTGYSYEQYF. The CDR3 DNA is TGCGCCAGCAGCTTGGAAGGGACAGGCTATAGCTACGAGCAGTACTTC. J is TRBJ2-7 and V is TRBV5-1; 8 bases fit TRBD1. The germline CDR1 and CDR2 sequences are SGHRS and YFSETQ. V lost 0 bases to trimming and J lost 3 bases; unmatched junction nucleotides: 8. This CDR3 is built from 16 residues.

The chain couples TRBV4-1 to TRBJ2-5, with TRBD2 matching 11 bases. The CDR3 spans 17 residues. Germline loops: CDR1 MGHRA, CDR2 YSYEKL. The junction had 11 bases not matched to a gene; V was cut back by 3 bases and J by 5 bases. In nucleotides, the CDR3 is TGCGCCAGCAGCCACATACTAGCGGGGGCCTTCGGTGAGACCCAGTACTTC. Translated: CASSHILAGAFGETQYF.

This sequence joins TRBV7-2 and TRBJ2-5; D unresolved. Trimming removed 2 bases at V and 8 bases at J, with 12 bases between. CDR1 and CDR2 (germline): SGHTA, FQGNSA. The CDR3 extends over 13 amino acids. The DNA for the CDR3 is TGTGCCAGCAGCTTATCGACCGTGGGTACCCAGTACTTC. Its translation: CASSLSTVGTQYF.

The J gene is TRBJ1-6, the V gene TRBV28; 10 bases fit TRBD1. Germline V CDR1 and CDR2: MDHEN, SYDVKM. V lost 5 bases to trimming and J lost 7 bases; unmatched junction nucleotides: 5. The CDR3 loop spans 15 amino acids. The CDR3 sequence is CASSETGGNNSPLHF. DNA for the CDR3: TGTGCCAGCAGTGAGACAGGGGGCAACAATTCACCCCTCCACTTT.

V usage is TRBV5-8 and J usage is TRBJ1-2; possibly TRBD1 for D (5 bases). The CDR3 is made up of 13 amino acids. Trimming left V 1 base short and J 4 bases short, with 8 bases between. Germline V CDR1 and CDR2: SGHTS, YDEGEE. This chain's CDR3 is CASSLQGPYGYTF. The CDR3, as DNA: TGTGCCAGCAGCTTGCAGGGCCCCTATGGCTACACCTTC.

The chain carries TRBV6-5 and TRBJ1-6, with 7 bases lining up with TRBD1. Per the germline V gene, CDR1 is MNHEY and CDR2 is SVGAGI. The J segment lost 5 bases and the V segment lost 4 bases, leaving 2 bases of the junction unmatched. The CDR3 is 14 residues long. In DNA form, the CDR3 reads TGTGCCAGCAGTTTCGGACAGGATAATTCACCCCTCCACTTT. As protein: CASSFGQDNSPLHF.

This chain joins TRBV6-6 and TRBJ1-2, with unresolved D. Germline CDR1 MNHNY, CDR2 SVGAGI (reference sequence). The CDR3 consists of 14 residues. With 7 bases removed from V and 2 bases from J, the gap between germline ends came to 14 bases. The CDR3 sequence: CASTQPGWNYGYTF. The CDR3, as DNA: TGTGCCAGCACCCAACCGGGGTGGAACTATGGCTACACCTTC.

The chain is built from TRBV30 and TRBJ2-5; D is ambiguous. CDR1 is GTSNPN and CDR2 is SVGIG in the germline V gene (reference sequence). The V end lost 0 bases, the J end lost 5 bases, and 10 bases lay between the germline ends. The CDR3 runs to 13 residues. The CDR3 DNA reads as TGTGCCTGGAGTGTACTTGTTTTTGAGACCCAGTACTTC. Its protein is CAWSVLVFETQYF.

The chain employs TRBV7-2 and TRBJ1-1, with 8 bases fitting TRBD1. The V gene end was trimmed by 5 bases and the J gene end by 4 bases; junction bases not matched to a gene: 6. Germline V gene data show CDR1 as SGHTA and CDR2 as FQGNSA. The CDR3 length is 14 residues. CDR3: CASSNRQGPTEAFF. The CDR3 bases are TGTGCCAGCAGCAACCGACAGGGGCCCACTGAAGCTTTCTTT.

The rearrangement links TRBV7-6 to TRBJ2-2; 9 bases agree with TRBD1. V shed 6 bases and J 7 bases; nucleotides not matched to a gene: 21. From germline, CDR1 is SGHVS and CDR2 FNYEAQ. The CDR3 runs to 19 residues. The CDR3 loop reads CASSSGTGRSRGSIGELFF. The CDR3 DNA follows: TGTGCCAGCAGTTCCGGGACAGGGAGATCCCGCGGGTCGATCGGGGAGCTGTTTTTT. The variable domain in full, completed from reference TRBV7-6 and TRBJ2-2, reads GAGVSQSPRYKVTKRGQDVALRCDPISGHVSLYWYRQALGQGPEFLTYFNYEAQQDKSGLPNDRFSAERPEGSISTLTIQRTEQRDSAMYRCASSSGTGRSRGSIGELFFGEGSRLTVL.

The chain employs TRBV7-9 and TRBJ2-1; tentatively, D is TRBD2 (6 bases). CDR1 is SEHNR, CDR2 FQNEAQ, per germline (reference sequence). V gave up 5 bases and J gave up 0 bases, with 14 bases separating them. This CDR3 contains 16 residues. The CDR3 sequence: CASSPWVADSYNEQFF. CDR3 DNA sequence: TGTGCCAGCAGCCCCTGGGTAGCGGACTCCTACAATGAGCAGTTCTTC.

V usage is TRBV19 and J usage is TRBJ2-2; weak D call: TRBD1 (6 bases). V lost 5 bases, J lost 6 bases, and 13 bases lay in between. Germline V gene data show CDR1 as LNHDA and CDR2 as SQIVND (reference sequence). The CDR3 has 14 residues. The CDR3 reads CASSPGTYPGELFF. In DNA form, the CDR3 reads TGTGCCAGTAGTCCCGGGACATATCCCGGGGAGCTGTTTTTT.